This TCR beta chain derives from a study of spatial heterogeneity in lung cancer. Points from the study as a whole: The number of expanded tumor alpha and beta chains correlated with mutation number. Sequencing reached an estimated coverage of tumor T cells that was only around 7% for alpha chains and 13% for beta chains.

Noted time point: sample taken at primary tumor resection. The donors, around 72 patients with untreated early-stage non-small cell lung cancer, provided the samples. The sequenced material consisted of unsorted whole RNA from tumor, nontumor lung or frozen PBMC. By share, this clonotype ranks as medium-sized. Its target is not known. V lost 3 bases to trimming and J lost 8 bases; unmatched junction nucleotides: 7. Germline CDR1 reads DFQATT; CDR2 reads SNEGSKA (reference sequence). The CDR3 loop spans 13 amino acids. Individually, TCR cDNA molecules were each labelled with a unique molecular identifier. TCRdb reanalysed the 5' RACE reads using MiXCR and keeps one entry per CDR3 protein. This sample has fewer than 700 distinct CDR3 sequences, with less than 9% found just once.

Specimen: lung tumor tissue, collected at surgery. This chain joins TRBV20-1 and TRBJ2-1; 7 nucleotides agree with TRBD1. The TCR was taken from a male donor with early-stage non-small cell lung cancer. The CDR3 reads CSAREQGHDEQFF. The DNA of the CDR3 is TGCAGTGCTAGGGAACAGGGGCACGATGAGCAGTTCTTC.